This entry is about one T cell receptor (beta chain). It lacks a known antigen. Per-base qualities were not stored, and no clone one base away is much larger. This specimen comes from a study of PD-1 blockade in mismatch repair-deficient tumors (dated 2017 in TCRdb). In terms of the full investigation: Between September 2013 and September 2016, the trial enrolled about 86 consecutive patients with 12 mismatch repair-deficient cancer types, every one of whom had been previously treated and was progressing. Deep sequencing of TCR CDR3 regions was used to track tumor-associated T cell clones in peripheral blood of patients responding to PD-1 blockade.

General conclusions and limits of the study: Clonal expansion was elicited by three of seven peptides, and around 150 unique blood TCRs were yielded, roughly seven of which were also found in tumor; all positive peptides were derived from frameshift mutations. Clones residing in the tumor, which were often undetectable in blood before treatment, expanded quickly after pembrolizumab and then contracted, generally before radiologic responses.

The CDR3 runs 14 amino acids, cysteine and phenylalanine included. CDR3 DNA only is kept here, 42 bases in frame from base 1. V trim: 5 bases; J trim: 3 bases; unmatched bases: 6. The CDR1 and CDR2 encoded by the germline V gene (reference sequence) are MNHEY and SMNVEV. The method was the immunoSEQ multiplex PCR assay. In the original analysis: A clone was classified as neoantigen-specific if the clone expanded significantly in response to the relevant peptide and did not expand significantly in response to any other peptide tested. The table was pulled from immuneACCESS by TCRdb, which kept in-frame rearrangements only. Such tables lose some clones; where checked, under half of the loss comes from unresolved V genes, and the rest has no known cause. The D gene and trimming were derived from the DNA, and the V and J assignments and clone size from that table. This sample has about 15,000 clones in its table, and about 88% of those were observed once. 4.6% of the sample is held by the ten biggest clonotypes.

The time point label here, explained by the study, means: roughly 11-day in vitro stimulation with candidate neoantigen peptide 6. For each enrolled patient, mismatch repair deficiency was established using either polymerase chain reaction or immunohistochemistry. A few patients who responded to pembrolizumab therapy underwent TCR sequencing. Each of several ELISpot-reactive candidate neoantigen peptides was used in a roughly ten-day in vitro stimulation prior to TCR sequencing. As the baseline for calculating clone fold-changes, a control culture with no peptide was run in an identical way. In the phase II trial, pembrolizumab PD-1 blockade was tested prospectively in advanced mismatch repair-deficient cancers, no matter which tissue of origin the cancers came from.

The chain joins TRBV27 to TRBJ2-5; 7 central bases correspond to TRBD1. This material consisted of cells cultured in vitro, taken from a patient treated with pembrolizumab. This TCR was sampled from an adult with mismatch repair-deficient cancer. The CDR3 reads as follows: CASSGRTGEETQYF. The DNA reads as follows: TGTGCCAGCAGTGGAAGGACAGGAGAAGAGACCCAGTACTTC.